The present TCR beta chain was sequenced within a study of graft-versus-host responses after intestinal transplantation. Study outcomes and limitations: GvH clones surfaced in recipient marrow, some emerging earlier in ileum or blood. Within allografts, high graft-versus-host to host-versus-graft clonal ratios were seen among patients with graft-donor T cell macrochimerism.

V shed 1 base, J shed 13 bases, and the junction held 9 bases outside the gene matches. Germline assignment: CDR1 MDHEN and CDR2 SYDVKM. The CDR3 extends over 15 amino acids. Sequenced by immunoSEQ multiplex PCR; TCRdb stores in-frame clones only, minus some. Altogether around 17,000 clones are present, over 70% being singletons, with the ten largest covering roughly 7.8%. Processing of graft tissue released intraepithelial and lamina propria lymphocytes. For this clone: Its antigen is undetermined.

Specimen: ileum tissue, collected around 69 weeks after intestinal transplant. The receptor was derived from a human patient who received an intestinal transplant, so some T cells may come from the graft donor. The gene calls are TRBV28 and TRBJ2-2; 10 positions match TRBD2. The CDR3 DNA reads as TGTGCCAGCAGTTTATTGGCTAGCGGGAGTTCGGTGCTGTTTTTT. Translation gives CASSLLASGSSVLFF.